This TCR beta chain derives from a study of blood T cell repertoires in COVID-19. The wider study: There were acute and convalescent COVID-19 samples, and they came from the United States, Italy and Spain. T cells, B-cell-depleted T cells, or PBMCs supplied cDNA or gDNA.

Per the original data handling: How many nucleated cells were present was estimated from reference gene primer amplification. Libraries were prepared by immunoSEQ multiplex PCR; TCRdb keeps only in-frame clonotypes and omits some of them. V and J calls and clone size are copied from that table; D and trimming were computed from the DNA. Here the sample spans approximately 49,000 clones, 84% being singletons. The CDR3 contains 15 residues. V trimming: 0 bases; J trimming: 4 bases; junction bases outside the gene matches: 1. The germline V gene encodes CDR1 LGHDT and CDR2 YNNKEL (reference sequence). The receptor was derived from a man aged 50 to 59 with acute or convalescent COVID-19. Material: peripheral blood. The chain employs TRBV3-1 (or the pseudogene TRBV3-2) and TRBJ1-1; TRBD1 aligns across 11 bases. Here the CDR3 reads CASSQDGTGGTEAFF. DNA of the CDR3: TGTGCCAGCAGCCAAGATGGGACAGGGGGCACTGAAGCTTTCTTT.